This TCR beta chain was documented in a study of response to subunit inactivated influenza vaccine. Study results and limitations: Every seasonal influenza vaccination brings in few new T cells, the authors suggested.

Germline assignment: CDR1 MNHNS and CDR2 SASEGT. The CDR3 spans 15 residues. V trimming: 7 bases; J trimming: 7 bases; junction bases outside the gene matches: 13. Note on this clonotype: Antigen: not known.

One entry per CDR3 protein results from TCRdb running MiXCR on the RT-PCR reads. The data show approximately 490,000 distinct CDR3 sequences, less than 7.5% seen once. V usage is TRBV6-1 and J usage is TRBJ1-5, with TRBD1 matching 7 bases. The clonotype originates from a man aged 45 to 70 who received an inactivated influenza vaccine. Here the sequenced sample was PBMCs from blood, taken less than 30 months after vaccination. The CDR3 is CASMPQGGRRQPQHF. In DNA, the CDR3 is TGTGCCAGCATGCCCCAGGGGGGGCGCAGACAGCCCCAGCATTTT.